This TCR beta chain was found in a study of cytomegalovirus exposure and HLA in healthy donors. Primers included in the PCR were 60 Vbeta and 13 Jbeta primers. TCRdb keeps only in-frame clones here, not all; method: immunoSEQ multiplex PCR. The sample lists approximately 200,000 clones, 60% to 80% occurring once. Between the trimmed V and J ends, which lost 5 bases and 0 bases, there was a span of 11 bases. The CDR3 sequence is 14 residues long. Germline lookup yields CDR1 MGHDK and CDR2 SYGVNS. This receptor was identified in a man between 18 and 35 years old in good health and CMV-seronegative. V is TRBV25-1 and J is TRBJ2-7; D perhaps matches TRBD2 (5 bases). Input material: PBMCs. The CDR3 is CASSIHGDSYEQYF. The CDR3 nucleotides are TGTGCCAGCAGTATTCACGGGGACTCCTACGAGCAGTACTTC.